These 2 T cell receptor beta chains were all obtained from the same sample, sequenced in a study of blood T cell repertoires in COVID-19. Assay: immunoSEQ multiplex PCR; the TCRdb copy retains only in-frame clones and omits some. Among some 200,000 clones listed, more than 85% were seen once. The sample comprised peripheral blood. These receptors came from a man in his forties or fifties with active or convalescent COVID-19.

V usage is TRBV7-2 and J usage is TRBJ1-2; D perhaps matches TRBD1 (5 bases). V was trimmed by 3 bases and J by 7 bases, leaving 12 bases between them. This CDR3 region has 13 residues. Germline CDR1 SGHTA, CDR2 FQGNSA. The DNA of the CDR3 is TGTGCCAGCAGCTTCTTCGACAGCGCTGGCTACACCTTC. Its protein product is CASSFFDSAGYTF.

This chain joins TRBV7-6 and TRBJ2-5; the match to TRBD1 covers 10 bases. Losses at the gene ends were 3 bases for V and 5 bases for J; bases not matched to a gene: 6. The CDR3 has 15 residues. From germline, CDR1 is SGHVS and CDR2 FNYEAQ. As DNA, the CDR3 is TGTGCCAGCAGCTTGGGGACAGGGGAAAGGGAGACCCAGTACTTC. It is translated as CASSLGTGERETQYF.